A selection of T cell receptor beta chains follows, all from one sample in a study of T cell repertoires in cytomegalovirus infection. These TCRs' antigens remain unknown. TCRdb re-derived calls from the reads in MiXCR, one entry per CDR3 protein. The data contain some 940,000 distinct CDR3 sequences, approximately 30% of them seen just once; the ten biggest clones take up 13%. Sequences were derived from cultured CD8+ T cells from PBMCs, sampled from culture after CMV antigen stimulation. These receptors came from a human donor in good health (CMV status not recorded). Some clones in this sample may be carry-over from other donors' samples. Each CDR3 is given with its conserved first and last residue. A D gene is named only where the DNA matches it firmly. Expanded clones get a size class; other rows say once, few or many, or leave the size out.

v_call: TRBV6-5
j_call: TRBJ1-2
clone_size: many
d_call: TRBD1
cdr3_aa: CASSYEDRGYGYTF
cdr3_nt: TGTGCCAGCAGTTACGAGGACAGGGGCTATGGCTACACCTTC

v_call: TRBV27
j_call: TRBJ2-1
clone_size: .
d_call: TRBD2
cdr3_aa: CASSLAGGPLDEQFF
cdr3_nt: TGTGCCAGCAGTTTGGCGGGGGGGCCTCTTGATGAGCAGTTCTTC

v_call: TRBV5-1
j_call: TRBJ2-2
clone_size: .
d_call: .
cdr3_aa: CASSLGRGHANTGELFF
cdr3_nt: TGCGCCAGCAGCTTGGGCCGCGGGCACGCGAACACCGGGGAGCTGTTTTTT

v_call: TRBV6-5
j_call: TRBJ2-7
clone_size: many
d_call: .
cdr3_aa: CASTPTRDGSSSYEQYF
cdr3_nt: TGTGCCAGCACTCCCACCCGGGACGGAAGTTCCTCCTACGAGCAGTACTTC

v_call: TRBV19
j_call: TRBJ2-3
clone_size: few
d_call: .
cdr3_aa: CASSLYGDSGDTQYF
cdr3_nt: TGTGCCAGTAGTCTCTACGGGGACTCAGGGGATACGCAGTATTTT

v_call: TRBV7-9
j_call: TRBJ1-1
clone_size: many
d_call: .
cdr3_aa: CASSWTDRSTSAFF
cdr3_nt: TGTGCCAGCAGCTGGACGGACAGATCCACATCAGCTTTCTTT

v_call: TRBV13
j_call: TRBJ2-1
clone_size: .
d_call: .
cdr3_aa: CVSSLQGFSYNEQFF
cdr3_nt: TGTGTCAGCAGCTTACAGGGTTTTTCCTACAATGAGCAGTTCTTC

v_call: TRBV14
j_call: TRBJ2-7
clone_size: .
d_call: .
cdr3_aa: CASSPRGGLTLPYEQYF
cdr3_nt: TGTGCCAGCAGCCCCCGTGGAGGGTTGACTTTGCCCTACGAGCAGTACTTC

v_call: TRBV19
j_call: TRBJ2-6
clone_size: .
d_call: .
cdr3_aa: CASSGGADHSGANVLTF
cdr3_nt: TGTGCCAGTAGTGGTGGGGCAGACCACTCTGGGGCCAACGTCCTGACTTTC

v_call: TRBV19
j_call: TRBJ2-1
clone_size: few
d_call: TRBD2
cdr3_aa: CASSIASGPYDEQFF
cdr3_nt: TGTGCCAGTAGTATAGCTAGCGGGCCCTACGATGAGCAGTTCTTC

v_call: TRBV6-6
j_call: TRBJ1-3
clone_size: few
d_call: .
cdr3_aa: CASSFTWPTGNTIYF
cdr3_nt: TGTGCCAGCAGCTTCACGTGGCCGACTGGAAACACCATATATTTT

v_call: TRBV7-6
j_call: TRBJ2-7
clone_size: .
d_call: .
cdr3_aa: CASSPSGPAAGTFTYEQYF
cdr3_nt: TGTGCCAGCAGCCCTTCCGGTCCAGCAGCTGGGACATTTACCTACGAGCAGTACTTC

v_call: TRBV27
j_call: TRBJ1-1
clone_size: many
d_call: .
cdr3_aa: CASSLSRVNTEAFF
cdr3_nt: TGTGCCAGCAGCTTATCCCGGGTCAACACTGAAGCTTTCTTT

v_call: TRBV4-3
j_call: TRBJ1-5
clone_size: .
d_call: .
cdr3_aa: CASSQDMRSHQPQHF
cdr3_nt: TGCGCCAGCAGCCAAGATATGCGCAGCCATCAGCCCCAGCATTTT

v_call: TRBV7-9
j_call: TRBJ2-7
clone_size: many
d_call: .
cdr3_aa: CASSLEAHWGGRSEQYF
cdr3_nt: TGTGCCAGCAGCTTAGAGGCGCATTGGGGGGGGCGCTCCGAGCAGTACTTC

v_call: TRBV7-8
j_call: TRBJ1-6
clone_size: .
d_call: .
cdr3_aa: CASSPPTGSPLHF
cdr3_nt: TGTGCCAGCAGCCCTCCCACTGGTTCACCCCTCCACTTT

v_call: TRBV19
j_call: TRBJ1-1
clone_size: .
d_call: .
cdr3_aa: CASSHNHNTEAFF
cdr3_nt: TGTGCCAGTAGTCACAATCACAACACTGAAGCTTTCTTT

v_call: TRBV4-2
j_call: TRBJ2-1
clone_size: few
d_call: TRBD1
cdr3_aa: CASSQDPPQGANEQFF
cdr3_nt: TGTGCCAGCAGCCAAGATCCCCCACAGGGGGCTAATGAGCAGTTCTTC

v_call: TRBV7-8
j_call: TRBJ1-2
clone_size: many
d_call: .
cdr3_aa: CASSLGASGQSPYGYTF
cdr3_nt: TGTGCCAGCAGCTTAGGGGCCTCGGGACAATCACCCTATGGCTACACCTTC

v_call: TRBV6-2/TRBV6-3
j_call: TRBJ2-6
clone_size: .
d_call: .
cdr3_aa: CASQNSGANVLTF
cdr3_nt: TGTGCCTCTCAGAACTCTGGGGCCAACGTCCTGACTTTC

v_call: TRBV27
j_call: TRBJ1-5
clone_size: .
d_call: TRBD1
cdr3_aa: CASSPWTGVNQPQHF
cdr3_nt: TGTGCCAGCAGTCCCTGGACAGGGGTTAATCAGCCCCAGCATTTT

v_call: TRBV18
j_call: TRBJ2-5
clone_size: .
d_call: .
cdr3_aa: CASSPPRSGEETQYF
cdr3_nt: TGTGCCAGCTCACCACCTAGATCGGGGGAAGAGACCCAGTACTTC

v_call: TRBV25-1
j_call: TRBJ1-4
clone_size: few
d_call: .
cdr3_aa: CASSAGTFFGGEKLFF
cdr3_nt: TGTGCCAGCAGCGCCGGGACATTCTTCGGGGGGGAAAAACTGTTTTTT

v_call: TRBV24-1
j_call: TRBJ2-1
clone_size: few
d_call: TRBD1
cdr3_aa: CATSFGTDPSNEQFF
cdr3_nt: TGTGCCACCAGTTTCGGGACAGACCCGAGTAATGAGCAGTTCTTC